One and the same sample provided the 3 T cell receptor beta chains below, sequenced in a study of tumor-infiltrating lymphocytes in primary liver carcinoma. TCR beta cDNA was made from 500 ng total RNA with a constant-region primer. ARM-PCR, slightly modified, supplied the TCR beta libraries through three nested multiplex PCR rounds. A C-beta reverse primer was combined with TRBV1-TRBV30 forward primers in the first two PCR rounds, and each round had roughly 11 cycles. Using its own MiXCR run on the multiplex PCR reads, TCRdb lists one record per CDR3 protein. The data contain more than 150,000 distinct CDR3 sequences, approximately 60% of them singletons. Germline DNA was also extracted, and blood RNA derived from unsorted whole blood. The sequenced sample was peripheral blood. The receptor source for this set is a man in his forties with primary liver carcinoma and hepatitis B virus infection.

Notes on this clonotype: Being one base from a much bigger clone, this may be a read error. The CDR3 DNA follows: TGTGCCAGCAGCCCCACTCCGGGACTACCCTACGAGCAGTACTTC. Its translation: CASSPTPGLPYEQYF. The V and J genes are TRBV11-1 and TRBJ2-7; 7 bases match TRBD2. The CDR3 spans 15 residues. Germline-derived CDR1 and CDR2 are SGHAT and FQDESV (reference sequence). The V and J ends lost 5 bases and 2 bases, in that order; junction bases with no gene match: 9. Supplemented by reference TRBV11-1 and TRBJ2-7, the full variable domain reads EAEVAQSPRYKITEKSQAVAFWCDPISGHATLYWYRQILGQGPELLVQFQDESVVDDSQLPKDRFSAERLKGVDSTLKIQPAELGDSAMYLCASSPTPGLPYEQYFGPGTRLTVT.

This chain connects TRBV11-2 to TRBJ2-2; D might be TRBD1 (6 bases). Germline V gene sequence: CDR1 SGHAT, CDR2 FQNNGV. V was trimmed by 11 bases and J by 8 bases, leaving 18 bases between them. The CDR3 is 13 amino acids. CDR3 nucleotides: TGTGCCGGCCAACAGGGATTCACTGGGGAGCTGTTTTTT. Amino acids: CAGQQGFTGELFF.

Many counts were recorded for this clonotype. The CDR3 sequence is CASSSPGSSGRAGWNEQFF. The CDR3 DNA reads TGTGCCAGCAGCTCACCAGGTTCCAGCGGGAGGGCCGGTTGGAATGAGCAGTTCTTC. V gene TRBV11-2 combines with J gene TRBJ2-1; the match to TRBD2 covers 10 bases. CDR1 is SGHAT and CDR2 is FQNNGV in the germline V gene. The CDR3 has 19 amino acids. V shed 4 bases, J shed 7 bases, and the junction held 19 bases outside the gene matches.